These 10 T cell receptor beta chains were all obtained from the same sample, sequenced in a study of blood T cells in healthy people across ages. Combining a sample-barcoded 5' primer with a J-beta primer mix, a second PCR ran for about 7 to 11 cycles. One entry per CDR3 protein, called by TCRdb with MiXCR from the 5' RACE reads. The table has some 1.6 million distinct CDR3 sequences, roughly 32% seen once. The source material was blood. The receptors come from a woman aged 25 to 39 in good health.

About this clonotype itself: Being one base from a much bigger clone, this may be a read error. This chain uses TRBV29-1 with TRBJ1-2, with 7 bases lining up with TRBD1. After removal of 7 bases from V and 5 bases from J, the junction contained 10 bases not matched to a gene. The CDR3 runs 13 residues. CDR1 is SQVTM and CDR2 is ANQGSEA in the germline V gene. The CDR3 spells CSGEGQSNYGYTF. The CDR3, as DNA: TGCAGCGGTGAGGGACAGTCAAATTATGGCTACACCTTC.

Ten or more counts support this clonotype. The V and J genes are TRBV10-3 and TRBJ2-7, with TRBD2 matching 7 bases. The junction had 7 bases not matched to a gene; V was cut back by 6 bases and J by 5 bases. The CDR3 covers 13 residues. The germline V gene encodes CDR1 ENHRY and CDR2 SYGVKD. The CDR3 protein is CAIRGRGGDEQYF. CDR3 nucleotide sequence: TGTGCCATCAGAGGACGGGGAGGGGACGAGCAGTACTTC.

The chain has TRBV27 and TRBJ2-5; no definite D call. Germline V gene data show CDR1 as MNHEY and CDR2 as SMNVEV (reference sequence). With 2 bases removed from V and 1 base from J, the gap between germline ends came to 8 bases. This CDR3 contains 14 residues. The CDR3 is CASSLLPIQETQYF. CDR3 bases: TGTGCCAGCAGTTTACTACCCATCCAAGAGACCCAGTACTTC.

The chain couples TRBV2 to TRBJ2-2; D unresolved. CDR1 is SNHLY, CDR2 FYNNEI, per germline. CDR3 length: 15 residues. V was clipped by 0 bases and J by 5 bases, with 10 bases between them. CDR3 nucleotides: TGTGCCAGCAGTGAAGCCCGTGTGGTGACCGGGGAGCTGTTTTTT. It is translated as CASSEARVVTGELFF.

This chain connects TRBV9 to TRBJ2-7; D is unresolved. Deletions cut 2 bases from V and 6 bases from J, with 15 bases between. The length of the CDR3 is 14 residues. Germline V lookup: CDR1 SGDLS, CDR2 YYNGEE. As DNA, the CDR3 is TGTGCCAGCAGCGTCTCCAGCCAACCAACCGAGCAGTACTTC. Translation: CASSVSSQPTEQYF.

The gene calls are TRBV29-1 and TRBJ1-1, with TRBD1 matching 7 bases. The junction had 6 bases not matched to a gene; V was cut back by 6 bases and J by 5 bases. Germline V lookup: CDR1 SQVTM, CDR2 ANQGSEA. This CDR3 has 12 residues. In DNA form, the CDR3 reads TGCAGCGTGCCAGGGGGTCGGACTGAAGCTTTCTTT. It codes for CSVPGGRTEAFF.

This chain connects TRBV7-3 to TRBJ2-3, with TRBD1 as a possible D gene (6 bases). The CDR3 runs to 15 residues. V lost 5 bases to trimming and J lost 0 bases, with 12 bases between them. From germline, CDR1 is SGHTA and CDR2 FQGTGA. Here the CDR3 DNA reads TGTGCCAGCAGCAAACAGGGCTTTAGCACAGATACGCAGTATTTT. Protein: CASSKQGFSTDTQYF.

This chain links TRBV3-1 with TRBJ2-3; 8 nucleotides line up with TRBD1. The J segment lost 4 bases and the V segment lost 2 bases, leaving 11 bases of the junction unmatched. Germline V gene lookup returns CDR1 LGHDT and CDR2 YNNKEL (reference sequence). This CDR3 contains 17 residues. The DNA of the CDR3 is TGTGCCAGCAGCCAAAGTCGGACAGGGTGGGGCGCAGATACGCAGTATTTT. It specifies CASSQSRTGWGADTQYF.

This sequence joins TRBV6-5 and TRBJ2-7; 8 bases agree with TRBD1. The CDR3 spans 14 residues. Looked up from germline, CDR1 is MNHEY and CDR2 is SVGAGI. V shed 5 bases and J 2 bases; nucleotides not matched to a gene: 5. The CDR3 sequence is CASSTRQGPYEQYF. CDR3 nucleotide sequence: TGTGCCAGCAGTACCAGACAGGGGCCCTACGAGCAGTACTTC.

This clonotype has more than one count but fewer than ten. The chain links TRBV29-1 to TRBJ1-1; possibly TRBD1 for D (5 bases). The CDR3 loop spans 14 amino acids. Germline loops: CDR1 SQVTM, CDR2 ANQGSEA. The ends were cut back, 3 bases at V and 0 bases at J, with 11 bases in the middle. This CDR3 is CSVEVGGLNTEAFF. In nucleotides, the CDR3 is TGCAGCGTTGAGGTTGGGGGACTGAACACTGAAGCTTTCTTT.